The clone carrying this T cell receptor beta chain was seen ten or more times. The sample belongs to a study of metastatic and nonmetastatic thyroid tumors. TCRdb re-called clones via MiXCR from the PCR reads. The repertoire consists of approximately 37,000 clones, with about a sixth occurring once and the leading ten covering around 3.9%. All patients reached thyroid surgery having received no treatment beforehand. The sequenced material came from blood. This TCR was recovered from a female donor with papillary thyroid cancer or a benign thyroid nodule (not recorded which). Some clones in this sample may be carry-over from other donors' samples.

The CDR3: CASSQGNNYGYTF. CDR3 nucleotide sequence: TGTGCCAGTAGCCAGGGGAATAACTATGGCTACACCTTC. The chain combines TRBV19 with TRBJ1-2, with a tentative D call TRBD1 (6 bases). Germline assignment: CDR1 LNHDA and CDR2 SQIVND (reference sequence). The CDR3 has 13 amino acids. V gave up 6 bases and J gave up 1 base, with 9 bases separating them.